A selection of T cell receptor beta chains follows, all from one sample in a study of cytomegalovirus exposure and HLA in healthy donors. The table came from immunoSEQ multiplex PCR; TCRdb's copy has only in-frame clones and leaves some out. The data contain around 87,000 clones, about 74% of them singletons. The sample was PBMCs. The receptors here all came from a man in his forties in good health and CMV-seronegative. CDR3s include the opening cysteine and the closing phenylalanine or tryptophan.

TRBV9	TRBJ2-5	CASSAPGLATETQYF
TRBV4-3	TRBJ1-2	CASSQGRQGALAYGYTF
TRBV19	TRBJ1-2	CASSIQGDSYGYTF
TRBV28	TRBJ2-5	CASRGPPGGETQYF
TRBV2	TRBJ2-5	CASIWAAQRGQETQYF
TRBV11-3	TRBJ2-1	CASSLRGAEYNEQFF
TRBV2	TRBJ1-2	CASHTGGPNGYTF
TRBV4-1	TRBJ1-1	CASSQPSIGGRAFF
TRBV6-6	TRBJ1-2	CASSSDRVDYGYTF
TRBV4-1	TRBJ2-1	CASSHSYNEQFF
TRBV4-1	NA	CASSQFLLAKYEQYF
TRBV29-1	TRBJ1-1	CSVIGQGSEAFF
TRBV7-2	TRBJ2-1	CASSSDSFSYNEQFF
TRBV4-2	TRBJ2-1	CASSRQANSYNEQFF
TRBV28	TRBJ1-1	CASTPGFNTEAFF
TRBV19	TRBJ1-3	CASSPGTSSSGNTIYF
TRBV5-1	TRBJ1-2	CASSLGQGMSLYTF
TRBV6-5	TRBJ2-1	CASSYQTDGDEQFF
TRBV7-3	TRBJ2-1	CASSFDRGTYNEQFF
TRBV7-3	TRBJ1-1	CASRATGSRNTEAFF
TRBV10-3	TRBJ1-6	CAIRPTSSYNSPLHF
TRBV19	TRBJ1-1	CASTSTGMNTETFF
TRBV2	TRBJ2-7	CASNLGAGQGDYEQYF
TRBV30	TRBJ1-1	CAWSRGQGRTEAFF
TRBV6-1	TRBJ2-1	CASSEVAGGNNEQFF
TRBV18	TRBJ2-7	CASRDRVSYEQYF
TRBV27	TRBJ2-2	CASSPDVGVGTGELFF
TRBV19	TRBJ1-1	CASSISLNTEAFF
TRBV4-2	TRBJ2-5	CASSPRTSGDWAQYF
TRBV19	TRBJ2-3	CASSISSGGATDTQYF
TRBV4-3	TRBJ2-2	CASSPRVARGSVTGELFF
TRBV27	TRBJ1-2	CASSLRVHYYGYTF
TRBV9	TRBJ1-2	CASRQGGGYGYTF
TRBV5-4	TRBJ2-7	CASSPAGIYEQYF
TRBV9	TRBJ1-1	CASSVVLGQMNTEAFF
TRBV18	TRBJ1-2	CASSPDFGGRPPYGYTF
TRBV28	TRBJ1-5	CASSSYRGRSNQPQHF
TRBV6-1	TRBJ2-2	CASISGGNTGELFF
TRBV18	TRBJ2-3	CASSPTLRDRETDTQYF
TRBV7-2	TRBJ2-7	CASSLSREQYF
TRBV10-3	TRBJ1-5	CASSEDRVNQPQHF
TRBV4-2	TRBJ2-2	CASSQGVRTGNTGELFF
TRBV7-2	TRBJ2-3	CASSLGLAGGQYF